Listed here are 12 T cell receptor beta chains from one sample, sequenced in a study of blood T cells in healthy people across ages. It was with a sample-barcoded 5' primer and a J-beta primer mix that a second PCR of about 7 to 12 cycles was run. TCRdb analysed the 5' RACE reads with MiXCR anew, one entry per CDR3 protein. This sample has some 760,000 distinct CDR3 sequences, with around 25% found just once. These data are also associated with another study on T cells of mothers and their children.

The sample consisted of blood. These receptors were taken from a boy between 5 and 17 years old in good health.

The chain couples TRBV2 to TRBJ2-7; D gene uncertain. V was shortened by 7 bases and J by 4 bases, with 20 bases between the two germline ends. The CDR3 loop spans 15 amino acids. Per germline, CDR1 SNHLY and CDR2 FYNNEI. The CDR3 sequence: CASKVGRHPDYEQYF. The CDR3 nucleotides are TGTGCCAGCAAGGTTGGACGGCACCCAGATTACGAGCAGTACTTC.

The chain has TRBV12-3 or TRBV12-4 and TRBJ2-1; no reliable D call. The better agreement between TRBJ2-5 and the DNA end casts doubt on the J call. The CDR3 is made up of 14 amino acids. The CDR3 sequence: CASSLTQNQETQYF. The CDR3 DNA is TGTGCCAGCAGTCTTACCCAGAATCAAGAGACCCAGTACTTC.

This clonotype was seen only a few times. The chain carries TRBV20-1 and TRBJ2-7; no definite D call. V was cut by 4 bases and J by 3 bases, with 7 bases left in between. The CDR3 totals 11 residues. The germline gives CDR1 DFQATT, CDR2 SNEGSKA (reference sequence). The DNA of the CDR3 is TGCAGTGCTACGCCCGGCTACGAGCAGTACTTC. Amino acids: CSATPGYEQYF.

This clonotype was counted ten times or more. V usage is TRBV7-9 and J usage is TRBJ2-1, with D possibly being TRBD2 (6 bases). The CDR3 is 12 amino acids. V lost 1 base to trimming and J lost 9 bases, with 7 bases between them. Germline-derived CDR1 and CDR2 are SEHNR and FQNEAQ (reference sequence). The CDR3 bases are TGTGCCAGCAGCTTAGAGGGAGGTGAGCAGTTCTTC. It specifies CASSLEGGEQFF.

The chain has TRBV5-1 and TRBJ2-1, with D perhaps TRBD2 (6 bases). Trimming removed 5 bases from V and 3 bases from J, with 12 bases in between. This CDR3 contains 14 residues. Germline CDR1 reads SGHRS; CDR2 reads YFSETQ. The CDR3: CASRSGVNYNEQFF. As DNA, the CDR3 is TGCGCCAGCAGGTCGGGGGTTAACTACAATGAGCAGTTCTTC.

This clonotype was counted a few times. The chain joins TRBV5-1 to TRBJ2-6, with no clear D. The V end was cut by 0 bases, the J end by 3 bases, with 10 bases between. Germline V gene lookup returns CDR1 SGHRS and CDR2 YFSETQ. The CDR3 runs 16 residues. The CDR3 DNA is TGCGCCAGCAGCTTGGCCTACGGGTTTGGGGCCAACGTCCTGACTTTC. Protein product: CASSLAYGFGANVLTF. Using reference TRBV5-1 and TRBJ2-6 for the parts outside the CDR3, the full variable domain is KAGVTQTPRYLIKTRGQQVTLSCSPISGHRSVSWYQQTPGQGLQFLFEYFSETQRNKGNFPGRFSGRQFSNSRSEMNVSTLELGDSALYLCASSLAYGFGANVLTFGAGSRLTVL.

This clonotype occurred a few times. The chain is built from TRBV6-2 or TRBV6-3 and TRBJ2-1; D is unresolved. Germline V CDR1 and CDR2: MNHEY, SVGEGT. Trimming shortened V by 2 bases and J by 9 bases, and 5 bases separated the two germline ends. This CDR3 contains 11 residues. The CDR3 sequence is CASSYVGEQFF. CDR3 bases: TGTGCCAGCAGTTACGTGGGTGAGCAGTTCTTC.

About this clonotype: The junction differs from germline at one of its ends, possibly a read error. The chain recombines TRBV11-2 with TRBJ2-5, with D possibly called TRBD1 or TRBD2 (5 bases each). The CDR3 is 11 amino acids. Looked up from germline, CDR1 is SGHAT and CDR2 is FQNNGV. CDR3 sequence: CASSSGADRFF. The CDR3 DNA sequence: TGTGCCAGCAGCTCCGGGGCGGACCGGTTCTTC.

This clonotype was counted between two and nine times. This chain links TRBV7-2 with TRBJ1-3; 7 nucleotides align to TRBD1. The V and J ends lost 4 bases and 4 bases, in that order; junction bases with no gene match: 10. The CDR3 spans 16 residues. Germline loops: CDR1 SGHTA, CDR2 FQGNSA. The CDR3 sequence: CASSSPETGSGNTIYF. CDR3 DNA sequence: TGTGCCAGCAGCTCCCCCGAGACAGGGTCCGGAAACACCATATATTTT. Full variable domain (missing parts from reference TRBV7-2 and TRBJ1-3): GAGVSQSPSNKVTEKGKDVELRCDPISGHTALYWYRQSLGQGLEFLIYFQGNSAPDKSGLPSDRFSAERTGGSVSTLTIQRTQQEDSAVYLCASSSPETGSGNTIYFGEGSWLTVV.

V gene TRBV6-1 combines with J gene TRBJ1-1; D not certain. The CDR3 has 12 residues. Germline V lookup: CDR1 MNHNS, CDR2 SASEGT. Trimming took off 3 bases at V and 4 bases at J, with 6 bases between the two ends. CDR3 sequence reads: CASSDLGTEAFF. The CDR3 DNA reads as TGTGCCAGCAGTGACCTGGGCACTGAAGCTTTCTTT.

This clonotype has only a few counts. This sequence joins TRBV4-3 and TRBJ1-6; weak D call: TRBD1 (6 bases). The germline V and J ends were trimmed by 3 bases and 11 bases, with 23 bases remaining between them. The CDR3 is 17 residues long. CDR1 is LGHNA and CDR2 is YSLEER in the germline V gene. The CDR3 sequence: CASSQERDTHTATPLHF. CDR3 sequence (DNA): TGCGCCAGCAGCCAGGAACGGGACACCCACACTGCGACACCCCTCCACTTT.

This clonotype occurred a few times. The chain links TRBV20-1 to TRBJ2-1; weak D call: TRBD1 (6 bases). Per the germline V gene, CDR1 is DFQATT and CDR2 is SNEGSKA (reference sequence). With 3 bases removed from V and 0 bases from J, the gap between germline ends came to 18 bases. The CDR3 sequence is 17 residues long. The CDR3 region is CSARDRKPALSYNEQFF. The DNA of the CDR3 is TGCAGTGCTAGGGACAGAAAACCGGCCCTCTCCTACAATGAGCAGTTCTTC.